The 15 T cell receptor beta chains reported below all come from one sample, sequenced in a study of control samples from healthy donors and cancer patients. Data came from immunoSEQ multiplex PCR; TCRdb stores just in-frame clones and leaves some out. The data hold about 190,000 clones, with around 93% observed a single time. Input material: blood. These receptors came from a young man in good health.

This rearrangement joins TRBV6-5 to TRBJ1-1, with TRBD1 identical over 8 bases. CDR1 MNHEY and CDR2 SVGAGI come from the germline V gene. CDR3 length equals 13 residues. V was pared by 6 bases and J by 4 bases, with 4 bases of the junction left unmatched. The CDR3 sequence: CASSNDRGTEAFF. Here the CDR3 DNA reads TGTGCCAGCAGCAACGACAGGGGCACTGAAGCTTTCTTT.

The chain uses TRBV6-4 and TRBJ2-1, with TRBD2 identical over 9 bases. The V and J ends lost 6 bases and 8 bases, in that order; junction bases with no gene match: 14. Germline V gene sequence: CDR1 MRHNA, CDR2 SNTAGT. This CDR3 has 16 amino acids. In DNA form, the CDR3 reads TGTGCCAGCAGCGATCTAGCGGGGAGGGCATCTGATGAGCAGTTCTTC. It translates to CASSDLAGRASDEQFF.

The V call is TRBV12-3 or TRBV12-4, the J call TRBJ1-6; D gene unclear. The CDR3 extends over 13 amino acids. V lost 5 bases, J lost 9 bases, and 11 bases lay in between. The CDR3 protein is CASSLLIGSPLHF. CDR3 bases: TGTGCCAGCAGTCTGTTAATCGGTTCACCCCTCCACTTT.

The rearrangement joins TRBV7-8 to TRBJ1-5, with TRBD1 as a possible D gene (5 bases). The CDR3 length is 15 residues. The germline CDR1 and CDR2 sequences are SGHVS and FQNEAQ. Deletions cut 1 base from V and 11 bases from J, with 18 bases between. The CDR3 sequence is CASSLGEGTYMTQHF. Here the CDR3 DNA reads TGTGCCAGCAGCTTAGGGGAGGGGACCTACATGACCCAGCATTTT.

The V call is TRBV2, the J call TRBJ1-2, with TRBD1 as a possible D gene (6 bases). Looked up from germline, CDR1 is SNHLY and CDR2 is FYNNEI. V was trimmed by 1 base and J by 2 bases, leaving 11 bases between them. This CDR3 spans 15 amino acids. CDR3 sequence reads: CASSEDRVQNYGYTF. CDR3 nucleotide sequence: TGTGCCAGCAGTGAAGACAGGGTCCAAAACTATGGCTACACCTTC.

This chain joins TRBV3-1 (or the pseudogene TRBV3-2) and TRBJ2-3; no firm D call. The CDR3 loop spans 15 amino acids. Per germline, CDR1 LGHDT and CDR2 YNNKEL (reference sequence). V gave up 1 base and J gave up 2 bases, with 10 bases separating them. Here the CDR3 reads CASSQVSLPTDTQYF. The DNA for the CDR3 is TGTGCCAGCAGCCAAGTCAGTCTCCCCACAGATACGCAGTATTTT.

The chain combines TRBV5-1 with TRBJ2-2, with a tentative D call TRBD1 (6 bases). In germline, CDR1 is SGHRS, CDR2 YFSETQ. V gave up 2 bases and J gave up 1 base, with 9 bases separating them. This CDR3 has 15 amino acids. CDR3: CASSFGTRNTGELFF. In nucleotides, the CDR3 is TGCGCCAGCAGCTTTGGGACAAGGAACACCGGGGAGCTGTTTTTT.

J is TRBJ2-2 and V is TRBV14; D unclear. V dropped 4 bases and J dropped 4 bases, with 7 bases sitting between them. The CDR3 is 13 residues long. Germline CDR1 reads SGHDN; CDR2 reads FVKESK. The CDR3 spells CASSPRPTGELFF. The DNA of the CDR3 is TGTGCCAGCAGCCCCAGACCCACCGGGGAGCTGTTTTTT.

The chain links TRBV2 to TRBJ2-6, with TRBD2 matching 7 bases. The germline CDR1 and CDR2 sequences are SNHLY and FYNNEI. The V gene end was trimmed by 11 bases and the J gene end by 0 bases; junction bases not matched to a gene: 4. The CDR3 covers 14 residues. The DNA of the CDR3 is TGTGCCGTCGGGGGGTCCTCTGGGGCCAACGTCCTGACTTTC. This codes for CAVGGSSGANVLTF.

The V gene is TRBV4-1, the J gene TRBJ1-4, with D unclear. V was shortened by 1 base and J by 4 bases, with 10 bases between the two germline ends. This CDR3 contains 15 residues. CDR1 is MGHRA and CDR2 is YSYEKL in the germline V gene. The chain's CDR3 is CASSQVTLNNEKLFF. The CDR3 DNA is TGCGCCAGCAGCCAAGTGACTCTCAATAATGAAAAACTGTTTTTT.

The chain uses TRBV5-5 and TRBJ2-7, with 11 bases fitting TRBD2. The germline gives CDR1 SGHKS, CDR2 YYEKEE (reference sequence). Losses at the gene ends were 5 bases for V and 0 bases for J; bases not matched to a gene: 4. The CDR3 covers 15 residues. CDR3 nucleotide sequence: TGTGCCAGCAGTCTTCTAGCGGGGGGCTCCTACGAGCAGTACTTC. Encoded protein: CASSLLAGGSYEQYF.

The count of this clone is one. The rearrangement joins TRBV3-1 (or the pseudogene TRBV3-2) to TRBJ1-2; D remains ambiguous. Germline CDR1 and CDR2: LGHDT and YNNKEL (reference sequence). Trimming took 0 bases from V and 5 from J, leaving 13 bases between them. The CDR3 runs to 15 residues. The CDR3 protein is CASSQDLTQSYGYTF. Here the CDR3 DNA reads TGTGCCAGCAGCCAAGACTTGACGCAGAGTTATGGCTACACCTTC.

The chain joins TRBV5-6 to TRBJ1-5; tentative D call: TRBD1 (6 bases). The germline V and J ends were trimmed by 4 bases and 4 bases, with 12 bases remaining between them. CDR1 and CDR2 (germline): SGHDT, YYEEEE. This CDR3 has 14 residues. The CDR3 sequence is CASSLGQNNQPQHF. The CDR3 DNA is TGTGCCAGCAGCCTAGGACAGAATAATCAGCCCCAGCATTTT. Filled out from reference TRBV5-6 and TRBJ1-5, the complete variable domain reads DAGVTQSPTHLIKTRGQQVTLRCSPKSGHDTVSWYQQALGQGPQFIFQYYEEEERQRGNFPDRFSGHQFPNYSSELNVNALLLGDSALYLCASSLGQNNQPQHFGDGTRLSIL.

The table lists this clone with a count of one. The CDR3 DNA reads TGTGCCTGGAGCCCGGGACTAGCGGGGGAGACCCAGTACTTC. This gives the protein CAWSPGLAGETQYF. The chain couples TRBV30 to TRBJ2-5, with 13 bases identical to TRBD2. Trimming cost V 3 bases and J 5 bases; bases outside gene matches: 3. Germline V gene lookup returns CDR1 GTSNPN and CDR2 SVGIG (reference sequence). This CDR3 region has 14 residues. The full variable domain, completed using reference TRBV30 and TRBJ2-5, is SQTIHQWPATLVQPVGSPLSLECTVEGTSNPNLYWYRQAAGRGLQLLFYSVGIGQISSEVPQNLSASRPQDRQFILSSKKLLLSDSGFYLCAWSPGLAGETQYFGPGTRLLVL.

In nucleotides, the CDR3 is TGTGCCAGCAGATTCGAGGCGGGGCAAAATGAGCAGTTCTTC. Translated, it gives CASRFEAGQNEQFF. V is TRBV7-9 and J is TRBJ2-1, with D possibly being TRBD2 (6 bases). CDR3 size: 14 residues. CDR1 and CDR2 from the germline V gene are SEHNR and FQNEAQ (reference sequence). Trimming pared 6 bases from V and 7 bases from J, leaving 16 bases between.